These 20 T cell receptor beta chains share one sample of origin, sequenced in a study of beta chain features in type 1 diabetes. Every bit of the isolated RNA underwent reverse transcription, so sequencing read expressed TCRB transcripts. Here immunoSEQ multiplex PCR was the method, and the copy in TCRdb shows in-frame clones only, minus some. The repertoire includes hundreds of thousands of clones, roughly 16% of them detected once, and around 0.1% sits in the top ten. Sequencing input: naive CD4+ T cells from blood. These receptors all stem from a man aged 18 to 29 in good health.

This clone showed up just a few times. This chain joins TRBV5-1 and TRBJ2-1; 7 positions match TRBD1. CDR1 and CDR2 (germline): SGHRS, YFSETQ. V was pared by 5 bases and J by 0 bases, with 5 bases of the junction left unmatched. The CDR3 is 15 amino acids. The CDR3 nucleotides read TGCGCCAGCAGACAGACAGGGATCTCCTACAATGAGCAGTTCTTC. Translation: CASRQTGISYNEQFF.

For the CDR3, the DNA is TGTGCCAGTAGTATGGTGAGGGGAAGGGGCACAGATACGCAGTATTTT. It yields the protein CASSMVRGRGTDTQYF. The chain is built from TRBV19 and TRBJ2-3, with D perhaps being TRBD1 or TRBD2 (5 bases each). Germline V gene lookup returns CDR1 LNHDA and CDR2 SQIVND (reference sequence). V gave up 3 bases and J gave up 1 base, with 14 bases separating them. The CDR3 is 16 residues long.

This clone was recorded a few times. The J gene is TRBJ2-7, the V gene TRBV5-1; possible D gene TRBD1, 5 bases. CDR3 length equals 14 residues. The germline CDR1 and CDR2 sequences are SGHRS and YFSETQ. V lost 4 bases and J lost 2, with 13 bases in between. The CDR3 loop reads CASSPPGAAYEQYF. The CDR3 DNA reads TGCGCCAGCAGCCCCCCTGGGGCTGCCTACGAGCAGTACTTC.

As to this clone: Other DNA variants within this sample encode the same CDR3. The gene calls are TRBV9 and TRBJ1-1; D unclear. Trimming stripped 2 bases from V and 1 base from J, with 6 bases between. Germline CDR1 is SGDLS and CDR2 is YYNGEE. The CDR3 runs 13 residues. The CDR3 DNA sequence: TGTGCCAGCAGCGTGGCAGGGAACACTGAAGCTTTCTTT. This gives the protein CASSVAGNTEAFF.

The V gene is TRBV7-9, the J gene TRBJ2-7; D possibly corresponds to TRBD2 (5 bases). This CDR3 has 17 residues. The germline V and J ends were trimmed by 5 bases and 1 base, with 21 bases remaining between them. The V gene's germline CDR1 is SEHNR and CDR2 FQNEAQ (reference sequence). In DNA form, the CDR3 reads TGTGCCAGCAGCGCCTCACGGGGTCACGTCCCGTCCTACGAGCAGTACTTC. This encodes CASSASRGHVPSYEQYF.

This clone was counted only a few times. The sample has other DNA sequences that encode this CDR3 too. The CDR3 bases are TGTGCCATCCGCGGGGGCACTGAAGCTTTCTTT. This sequence encodes CAIRGGTEAFF. The V call is TRBV10-3, the J call TRBJ1-1; tentative D call: TRBD1 (5 bases). The CDR3 spans 11 residues. Looked up from germline, CDR1 is ENHRY and CDR2 is SYGVKD. Trimming took 8 bases from V and 4 from J, leaving 8 bases between them.

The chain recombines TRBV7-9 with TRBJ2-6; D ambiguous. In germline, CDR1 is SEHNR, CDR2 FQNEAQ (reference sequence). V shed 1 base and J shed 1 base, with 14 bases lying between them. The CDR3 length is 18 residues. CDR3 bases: TGTGCCAGCAGCTTAGGCGCCTGGCAGAGGTCTGGGGCCAACGTCCTGACTTTC. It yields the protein CASSLGAWQRSGANVLTF.

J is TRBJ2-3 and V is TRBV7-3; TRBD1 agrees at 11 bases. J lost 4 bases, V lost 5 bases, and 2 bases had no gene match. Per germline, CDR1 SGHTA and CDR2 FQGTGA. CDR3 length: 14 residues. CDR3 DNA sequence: TGTGCCAGCAGCCGGACAGGGGGCGCAGATACGCAGTATTTT. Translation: CASSRTGGADTQYF.

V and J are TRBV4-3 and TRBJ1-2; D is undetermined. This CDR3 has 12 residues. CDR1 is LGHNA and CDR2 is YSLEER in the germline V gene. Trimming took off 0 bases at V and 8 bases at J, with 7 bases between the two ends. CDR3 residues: CASSQEMEGYTF. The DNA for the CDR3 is TGCGCCAGCAGCCAAGAAATGGAAGGCTACACCTTC.

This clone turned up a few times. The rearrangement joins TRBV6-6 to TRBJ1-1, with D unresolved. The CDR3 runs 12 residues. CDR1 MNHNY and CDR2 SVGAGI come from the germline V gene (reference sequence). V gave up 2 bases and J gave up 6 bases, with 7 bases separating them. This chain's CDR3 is CASSYPSAEAFF. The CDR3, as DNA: TGTGCCAGCAGTTACCCGTCCGCTGAAGCTTTCTTT.

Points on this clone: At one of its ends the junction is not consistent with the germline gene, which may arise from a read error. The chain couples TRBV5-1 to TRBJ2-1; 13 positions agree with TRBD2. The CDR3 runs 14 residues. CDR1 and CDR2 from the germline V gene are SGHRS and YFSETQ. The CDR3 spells CASSSPGTSGIGIF. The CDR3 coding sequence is TGCGCCAGCAGTTCGCCCGGGACTAGCGGGATCGGGATCTTC.

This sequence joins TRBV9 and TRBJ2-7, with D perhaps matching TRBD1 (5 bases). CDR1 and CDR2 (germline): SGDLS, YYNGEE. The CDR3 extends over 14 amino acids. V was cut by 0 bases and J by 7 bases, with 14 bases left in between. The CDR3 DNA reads TGTGCCAGCAGCGTAGCAATGGGGCTGGGAGAGCAGTACTTC. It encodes CASSVAMGLGEQYF.

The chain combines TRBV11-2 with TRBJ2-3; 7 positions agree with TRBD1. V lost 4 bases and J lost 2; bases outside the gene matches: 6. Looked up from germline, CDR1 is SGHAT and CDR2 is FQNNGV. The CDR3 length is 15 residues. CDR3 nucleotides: TGTGCCAGCAGCTGGACAGGAACCCACACAGATACGCAGTATTTT. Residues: CASSWTGTHTDTQYF.

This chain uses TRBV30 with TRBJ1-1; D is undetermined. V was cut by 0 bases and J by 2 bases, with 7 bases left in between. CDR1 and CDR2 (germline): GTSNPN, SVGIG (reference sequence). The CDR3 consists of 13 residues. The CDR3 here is CAWSVEANTEAFF. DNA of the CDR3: TGTGCCTGGAGTGTAGAAGCAAACACTGAAGCTTTCTTT.

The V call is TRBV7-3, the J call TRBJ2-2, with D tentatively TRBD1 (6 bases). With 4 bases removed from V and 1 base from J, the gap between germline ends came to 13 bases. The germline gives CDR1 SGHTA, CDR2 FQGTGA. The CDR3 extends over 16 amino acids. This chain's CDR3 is CASSSRGGVNTGELFF. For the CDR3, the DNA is TGTGCCAGCAGCTCAAGAGGGGGTGTGAACACCGGGGAGCTGTTTTTT.

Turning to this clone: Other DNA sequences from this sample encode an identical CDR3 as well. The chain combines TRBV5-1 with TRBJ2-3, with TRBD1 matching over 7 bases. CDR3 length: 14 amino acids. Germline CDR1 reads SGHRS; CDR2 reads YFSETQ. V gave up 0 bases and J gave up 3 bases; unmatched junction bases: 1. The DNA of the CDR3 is TGCGCCAGCAGCTTGGACAGGGGAACAGATACGCAGTATTTT. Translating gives CASSLDRGTDTQYF.

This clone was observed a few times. The CDR3 protein is CASSPSAGYSNQPQHF. CDR3 DNA sequence: TGTGCCAGCTCACCATCGGCCGGATATAGCAATCAGCCCCAGCATTTT. The chain uses TRBV18 and TRBJ1-5, with unresolved D. The CDR3 length is 16 residues. The V and J ends lost 2 bases and 0 bases respectively, with 11 bases between them. Germline CDR1 is KGHSH and CDR2 is LQKENI.

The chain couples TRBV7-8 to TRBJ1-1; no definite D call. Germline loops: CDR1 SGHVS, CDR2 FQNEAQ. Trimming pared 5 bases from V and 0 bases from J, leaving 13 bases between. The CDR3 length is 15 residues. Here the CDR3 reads CASSPQRLLNTEAFF. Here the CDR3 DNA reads TGTGCCAGCAGCCCGCAGAGACTCCTGAACACTGAAGCTTTCTTT.

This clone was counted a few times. The CDR3 DNA sequence: TGTGCCAGCAGTCCCGGGGGCGGAACCGGGGAGCTGTTTTTT. It codes for CASSPGGGTGELFF. The V and J genes are TRBV6-4 and TRBJ2-2; the D gene could be TRBD1 or TRBD2 (6 bases each). V was cut by 5 bases and J by 5 bases, with 12 bases left in between. The CDR3 is made up of 14 amino acids. Germline lookup yields CDR1 MRHNA and CDR2 SNTAGT.

The CDR3: CASSSNSRLEQYF. In nucleotides, the CDR3 is TGTGCCAGCAGCTCCAATAGCAGGTTGGAGCAGTACTTC. This rearrangement joins TRBV7-9 to TRBJ2-7; D call uncertain. V shed 4 bases and J shed 7 bases, with 14 bases lying between them. CDR3 length: 13 amino acids. Per the germline V gene, CDR1 is SEHNR and CDR2 is FQNEAQ (reference sequence).